One and the same sample provided the 32 T cell receptor beta chains below, sequenced in a study of T cell responses to AZD1222 COVID-19 vaccine. Measured with immunoSEQ multiplex PCR; TCRdb has only the in-frame clones, and not every one. The data contain more than 150,000 clones, around 94% of them seen just once; the ten biggest clones take up roughly a tenth. This sample comprised peripheral blood, obtained on day 0 of AZD1222 vaccination. These receptors all come from an adult in good health.

J is TRBJ2-6 and V is TRBV12-5; 7 bases agree with TRBD1. After removal of 4 bases from V and 4 bases from J, the junction contained 7 bases not matched to a gene. Per germline, CDR1 LGHNT and CDR2 FRNRAP. CDR3 length: 16 residues. This CDR3 is CASGSRTGPGANVLTF. CDR3 in DNA: TGTGCTAGTGGTTCAAGGACAGGTCCCGGGGCCAACGTCCTGACTTTC.

This chain links TRBV27 with TRBJ2-1; D gene ambiguous. Germline loops: CDR1 MNHEY, CDR2 SMNVEV (reference sequence). The length of the CDR3 is 14 residues. Trimming removed 2 bases from V and 4 bases from J, with 9 bases in between. This CDR3 is CASSLTAPYNEQFF. The DNA for the CDR3 is TGTGCCAGCAGTTTAACGGCCCCGTACAATGAGCAGTTCTTC.

This clone was recorded only once. The rearrangement uses TRBV5-6 and TRBJ1-2, with D perhaps matching TRBD1 (5 bases). Germline lookup yields CDR1 SGHDT and CDR2 YYEEEE. Trimming took 1 base from V and 4 from J, leaving 11 bases between them. This CDR3 has 14 amino acids. DNA for the CDR3: TGTGCCAGCAGCTTGTACAGAGACAGCTATGGCTACACCTTC. Translated, it gives CASSLYRDSYGYTF.

This clone was counted a single time. This chain connects TRBV7-8 to TRBJ1-2; 7 bases match TRBD1. The CDR3 is 14 amino acids. The V and J ends lost 4 bases and 6 bases, in that order; junction bases with no gene match: 8. Germline lookup yields CDR1 SGHVS and CDR2 FQNEAQ. The CDR3 region is CASSSRTGLDGYTF. CDR3 in DNA: TGTGCCAGCAGCTCGCGGACAGGCCTTGATGGCTACACCTTC. The variable domain in full, completed from reference TRBV7-8 and TRBJ1-2, reads GAGVSQSPRYKVAKRGQDVALRCDPISGHVSLFWYQQALGQGPEFLTYFQNEAQLDKSGLPSDRFFAERPEGSVSTLKIQRTQQEDSAVYLCASSSRTGLDGYTFGSGTRLTVV.

This rearrangement joins TRBV28 to TRBJ2-7; 9 bases align to TRBD1. The CDR3 has 15 amino acids. V lost 2 bases and J lost 7; bases outside the gene matches: 9. Germline CDR1 MDHEN, CDR2 SYDVKM. This chain's CDR3 is CASSLTGTGFDEQYV. In nucleotides, the CDR3 is TGTGCCAGCAGTTTAACTGGGACAGGGTTTGATGAGCAGTACGTC.

V and J are TRBV29-1 and TRBJ1-1; 8 nucleotides align to TRBD1. The V and J ends lost 6 bases and 4 bases, in that order; junction bases with no gene match: 7. This CDR3 has 13 amino acids. Germline V gene data show CDR1 as SQVTM and CDR2 as ANQGSEA. CDR3 sequence: CSVRQGLITEAFF. CDR3 nucleotide sequence: TGCAGCGTCCGACAGGGGTTGATCACTGAAGCTTTCTTT.

This clone was seen just once. The chain couples TRBV25-1 to TRBJ2-7; tentative D call: TRBD1 (5 bases). Germline V gene sequence: CDR1 MGHDK, CDR2 SYGVNS. V lost 2 bases and J 9 bases, leaving 14 bases between the germline ends. This CDR3 has 13 amino acids. The CDR3 spells CASSEGARLGQYF. In DNA form, the CDR3 reads TGTGCCAGCAGTGAAGGGGCCAGGCTTGGGCAGTACTTC.

The chain recombines TRBV19 with TRBJ2-2; 7 positions agree with TRBD1. Germline trimming cut 6 bases from V and 5 bases from J; bases unmatched to any gene: 6. Germline V CDR1 and CDR2: LNHDA, SQIVND (reference sequence). This CDR3 has 14 residues. The CDR3 region is CASRPGQPTGELFF. The CDR3 region has the DNA TGTGCCAGTAGGCCGGGACAGCCTACCGGGGAGCTGTTTTTT.

This chain uses TRBV3-1 (or the pseudogene TRBV3-2) with TRBJ2-1; TRBD2 aligns across 10 bases. V shed 1 base and J 9 bases; nucleotides not matched to a gene: 6. The CDR3 runs to 15 residues. Germline CDR1 LGHDT, CDR2 YNNKEL (reference sequence). The DNA of the CDR3 is TGTGCCAGCAGCCAAGTGAGCGGGGGGGCCAGTGAGCAGTTCTTC. Translation gives CASSQVSGGASEQFF.

The chain is built from TRBV7-8 and TRBJ1-1; TRBD1 aligns across 8 bases. Germline trimming cut 1 base from V and 1 base from J; bases unmatched to any gene: 5. Germline V gene lookup returns CDR1 SGHVS and CDR2 FQNEAQ. This CDR3 is built from 16 residues. Here the CDR3 reads CASSLVGQGANTEAFF. CDR3 in DNA: TGTGCCAGCAGCTTAGTTGGGCAGGGGGCGAACACTGAAGCTTTCTTT. Full variable domain (remainder filled in from reference TRBV7-8 and TRBJ1-1): GAGVSQSPRYKVAKRGQDVALRCDPISGHVSLFWYQQALGQGPEFLTYFQNEAQLDKSGLPSDRFFAERPEGSVSTLKIQRTQQEDSAVYLCASSLVGQGANTEAFFGQGTRLTVV.

The chain carries TRBV6-1 and TRBJ1-2; TRBD1 agrees at 9 bases. After removal of 3 bases from V and 8 bases from J, the junction contained 7 bases not matched to a gene. The CDR3 covers 14 residues. CDR1 is MNHNS, CDR2 SASEGT, per germline. CDR3 sequence: CASSDAGQGKGYTF. DNA for the CDR3: TGTGCCAGCAGTGATGCGGGACAGGGTAAAGGCTACACCTTC.

The CDR3 DNA follows: TGCGCCAGCAGTTCCTCCTACAGGATTCGCACAGATACGCAGTATTTT. This gives the protein CASSSSYRIRTDTQYF. V is TRBV5-1 and J is TRBJ2-3; TRBD1 is a possible D gene (5 bases). CDR1 and CDR2 from the germline V gene are SGHRS and YFSETQ. With 5 bases removed from V and 1 base from J, the gap between germline ends came to 17 bases. The CDR3 length is 16 residues.

Note on this clone: Compared with germline, one end of the junction differs, possibly owing to a read error. V usage is TRBV5-1 and J usage is TRBJ1-1, with D perhaps TRBD1 (5 bases). This CDR3 comprises 12 residues. The germline gives CDR1 SGHRS, CDR2 YFSETQ. CDR3 DNA: TGCGCCAGCAGATTAAACACGGGGCCTCTACTCTTT. This sequence encodes CASRLNTGPLLF.

On this clone: The same CDR3 also results from other DNA sequences found in this sample. V usage is TRBV18 and J usage is TRBJ2-5; D remains ambiguous. The length of the CDR3 is 12 residues. Germline values: CDR1 KGHSH, CDR2 LQKENI. Trimming removed 3 bases at V and 3 bases at J, with 5 bases between. CDR3 in amino acids: CASSPNEETQYF. CDR3 nucleotide sequence: TGTGCCAGCTCACCGAATGAAGAGACCCAGTACTTC.

This chain connects TRBV19 to TRBJ1-1, with 7 bases that match TRBD1. Per germline, CDR1 LNHDA and CDR2 SQIVND (reference sequence). This CDR3 contains 15 residues. V shed 3 bases and J 0 bases; nucleotides not matched to a gene: 4. CDR3 in amino acids: CASSIGGTVNTEAFF. The CDR3 bases are TGTGCCAGTAGTATCGGCGGGACAGTGAACACTGAAGCTTTCTTT.

V and J are TRBV29-1 and TRBJ1-1; 7 bases line up with TRBD1. The germline gives CDR1 SQVTM, CDR2 ANQGSEA. The CDR3 loop spans 12 amino acids. J was trimmed by 0 bases and V by 7 bases; bases with no gene match: 2. The CDR3 here is CSADRVNTEAFF. CDR3 nucleotide sequence: TGCAGCGCCGACAGGGTGAACACTGAAGCTTTCTTT.

J is TRBJ1-2 and V is TRBV19, with D hard to call. CDR1 and CDR2 (germline): LNHDA, SQIVND (reference sequence). The germline V and J ends were trimmed by 8 bases and 4 bases, with 14 bases remaining between them. The CDR3 has 13 residues. As DNA, the CDR3 is TGTGCCAGTGGTAGACGGTTGAGCTATGGCTACACCTTC. It is translated as CASGRRLSYGYTF.

This sequence joins TRBV3-1 (or the pseudogene TRBV3-2) and TRBJ2-7, with a tentative D call TRBD2 (5 bases). V shed 0 bases and J shed 10 bases, with 19 bases lying between them. Germline V gene sequence: CDR1 LGHDT, CDR2 YNNKEL (reference sequence). The CDR3 runs to 15 residues. The CDR3 DNA is TGTGCCAGCAGCCAAGATCTCCTCGGCGGGTTTGAACAGTACTTC. This sequence encodes CASSQDLLGGFEQYF.

The chain uses TRBV28 and TRBJ1-5; unclear D gene. The CDR3 is 17 amino acids. Germline lookup yields CDR1 MDHEN and CDR2 SYDVKM. The V end was cut by 1 base, the J end by 0 bases, with 13 bases between. CDR3 sequence reads: CASSLYGQTYSNQPQHF. The DNA of the CDR3 is TGTGCCAGCAGTTTATATGGGCAGACCTATAGCAATCAGCCCCAGCATTTT.

The chain carries TRBV14 and TRBJ2-3; D is unresolved. CDR1 is SGHDN and CDR2 is FVKESK in the germline V gene. CDR3 length: 13 residues. The V end was cut by 4 bases, the J end by 8 bases, with 13 bases between. This CDR3 reads CASSLELIGTQYF. Written as DNA, the CDR3 is TGTGCCAGCAGCCTCGAGTTGATAGGTACGCAGTATTTT.

This clone was observed once. The chain is built from TRBV6-5 and TRBJ2-7; 12 bases are shared with TRBD2. The CDR3 covers 15 residues. The V gene's germline CDR1 is MNHEY and CDR2 SVGAGI. Trimming at V came to 4 bases and at J to 7 bases, leaving 8 bases not matched to a gene. This CDR3 reads CASSFRLAGVGEQYF. The CDR3 DNA reads TGTGCCAGCAGTTTTCGACTAGCGGGAGTAGGAGAGCAGTACTTC.

In this sample, this clone turned up once. This chain uses TRBV12-3 or TRBV12-4 with TRBJ2-1; D is unclear. V lost 0 bases and J lost 9, with 6 bases in between. There are 12 residues in the CDR3. The CDR3 nucleotides read TGTGCCAGCAGTTTAGCGGGGTCTGAGCAGTTCTTC. Protein: CASSLAGSEQFF.

This rearrangement joins TRBV6-5 to TRBJ1-3, with D uncertain. The germline V and J ends were trimmed by 6 bases and 0 bases, with 6 bases remaining between them. Germline loops: CDR1 MNHEY, CDR2 SVGAGI. The CDR3 sequence is 13 residues long. CDR3 DNA: TGTGCCAGCAGGGACTCCTCTGGAAACACCATATATTTT. This gives the protein CASRDSSGNTIYF.

The CDR3 DNA reads TGTGCCAGCAGCGTCGACAGGGAAGCTACGCAGTATTTT. It yields the protein CASSVDREATQYF. The chain employs TRBV7-2 and TRBJ2-3, with 7 bases lining up with TRBD1. Germline CDR1 SGHTA, CDR2 FQGNSA. CDR3 size: 13 residues. With V trimmed by 5 bases and J by 8 bases, 7 bases remained unmatched.

The rearrangement joins TRBV18 to TRBJ1-2, with TRBD1 as a possible D gene (6 bases). This CDR3 is 14 amino acids long. Germline CDR1 KGHSH, CDR2 LQKENI. Trimming removed 6 bases from V and 5 bases from J, with 16 bases in between. The chain's CDR3 is CASSPGEVWYGYTF. The CDR3 nucleotides are TGTGCCAGCTCCCCAGGGGAAGTATGGTATGGCTACACCTTC.

V and J are TRBV13 and TRBJ1-5; tentatively, D is TRBD1 (6 bases). The CDR3 runs to 16 residues. Germline values: CDR1 PRHDT, CDR2 FYEKMQ (reference sequence). The germline V and J ends were trimmed by 0 bases and 3 bases, with 12 bases remaining between them. CDR3 loop: CASSLGGQRNNQPQHF. As DNA, the CDR3 is TGTGCCAGCAGCTTAGGCGGACAGAGAAACAATCAGCCCCAGCATTTT.

The chain links TRBV5-6 to TRBJ1-3; tentative D call: TRBD1 (5 bases). Germline CDR1 SGHDT, CDR2 YYEEEE. Trimming took 2 bases from V and 1 from J, leaving 13 bases between them. This CDR3 has 16 residues. The CDR3 DNA follows: TGTGCCAGCAGCTTTAATGTGGGGCCGTCTGGAAACACCATATATTTT. Amino acids: CASSFNVGPSGNTIYF. Looking up the rest from reference TRBV5-6 and TRBJ1-3 gives the full variable domain: DAGVTQSPTHLIKTRGQQVTLRCSPKSGHDTVSWYQQALGQGPQFIFQYYEEEERQRGNFPDRFSGHQFPNYSSELNVNALLLGDSALYLCASSFNVGPSGNTIYFGEGSWLTVV.

The chain combines TRBV9 with TRBJ1-4, with D uncertain. The CDR3 sequence is 16 residues long. CDR1 and CDR2 (germline): SGDLS, YYNGEE. The V end lost 2 bases, the J end lost 0 bases, and 11 bases lay between the germline ends. CDR3 in amino acids: CASSVYKEPTNEKLFF. CDR3 nucleotides: TGTGCCAGCAGCGTCTATAAGGAGCCAACTAATGAAAAACTGTTTTTT.

The V and J genes are TRBV24-1 and TRBJ1-2; no definite D call. The V gene's germline CDR1 is KGHDR and CDR2 SFDVKD. This CDR3 region has 11 residues. V shed 8 bases and J shed 4 bases, with 7 bases lying between them. CDR3 loop: CATKGSYGYTF. CDR3 DNA: TGTGCCACCAAGGGAAGCTATGGCTACACCTTC.

A word on this clone: The sample has other DNA sequences that encode this CDR3 too. The chain carries TRBV10-3 and TRBJ2-1; 10 nucleotides align to TRBD2. With 5 bases clipped from V and 2 bases from J, the junction kept 0 bases outside the gene matches. This CDR3 is 14 amino acids long. Germline values: CDR1 ENHRY, CDR2 SYGVKD. CDR3 sequence: CAISTSGAYNEQFF. The CDR3 nucleotides read TGTGCCATCAGTACTAGCGGGGCCTACAATGAGCAGTTCTTC.

The CDR3 loop reads CASNSDYGYTF. In nucleotides, the CDR3 is TGCGCCAGCAACAGCGACTATGGCTACACCTTC. The V call is TRBV10-2, the J call TRBJ1-2; D is ambiguous. Trimming took 7 bases from V and 3 from J, leaving 6 bases between them. Germline CDR1 and CDR2: WSHSY and SAAADI. The CDR3 runs to 11 residues.

The chain recombines TRBV10-3 with TRBJ1-2; 7 bases agree with TRBD1. The V gene's germline CDR1 is ENHRY and CDR2 SYGVKD. The CDR3 consists of 15 residues. The V gene end was trimmed by 0 bases and the J gene end by 4 bases; junction bases not matched to a gene: 5. CDR3 loop: CAISESTGELYGYTF. The CDR3 coding sequence is TGTGCCATCAGTGAGTCAACAGGGGAGCTCTATGGCTACACCTTC.